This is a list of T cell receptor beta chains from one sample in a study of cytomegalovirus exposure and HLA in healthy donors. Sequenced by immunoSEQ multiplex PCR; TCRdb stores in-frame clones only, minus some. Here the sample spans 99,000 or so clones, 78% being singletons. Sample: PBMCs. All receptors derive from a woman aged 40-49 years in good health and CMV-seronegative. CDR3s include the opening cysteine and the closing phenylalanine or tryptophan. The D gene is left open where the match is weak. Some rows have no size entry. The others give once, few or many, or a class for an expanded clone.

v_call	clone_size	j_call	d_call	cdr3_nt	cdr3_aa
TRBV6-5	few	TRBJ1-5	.	TGTGCCAGCAGTACCGAGGGACACGGCAATCAGCCCCAGCATTTT	CASSTEGHGNQPQHF
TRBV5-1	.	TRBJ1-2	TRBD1	TGCGCCAGCAGCTGGACCCCACAGGGGTCGGTTGGCTACACCTTC	CASSWTPQGSVGYTF
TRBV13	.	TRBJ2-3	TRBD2	TGTGCCAGCAGCTTGGCCTTAGCGGGTAGCACAGATACGCAGTATTTT	CASSLALAGSTDTQYF
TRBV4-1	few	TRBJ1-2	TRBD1	TGCGCCAGCAGCCAACCGACAGGGACCCTAATCTACACCTTC	CASSQPTGTLIYTF
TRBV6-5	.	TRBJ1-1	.	TGTGCCAGCAGTTACGGTCAGATGAACACTGAAGCTTTCTTT	CASSYGQMNTEAFF
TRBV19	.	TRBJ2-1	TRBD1	TGTGCCAGTAGTCCGGACCAGGGGGCTGAGCAGTTCTTC	CASSPDQGAEQFF
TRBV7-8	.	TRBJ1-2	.	TGTGCCAGCAGCAAAATCAGGTCGGGGGCTAACTATGGCTACACCTTC	CASSKIRSGANYGYTF
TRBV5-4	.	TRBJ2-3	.	TGTGCCAGCAGCTTGGCAGGGAGCACAGATACGCAGTATTTT	CASSLAGSTDTQYF
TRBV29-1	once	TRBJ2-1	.	TGCAGCGTTGGTGTCAGGGGAATATCCTACAATGAGCAGTTCTTC	CSVGVRGISYNEQFF
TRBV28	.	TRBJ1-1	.	TGTGCCAGCAGTTTAAGGGTGGGAGGGACGGGGGGGACTGAAGCTTTCTTT	CASSLRVGGTGGTEAFF
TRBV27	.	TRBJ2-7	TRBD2	TGTGCCAGCAGTTTATCGTCGGCTAGCGGAGCCTACGAGCAGTACTTC	CASSLSSASGAYEQYF
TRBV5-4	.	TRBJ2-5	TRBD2	TGTGCCAGCAGCTCCAGCGGGAGCTCCCAAGAGACCCAGTACTTC	CASSSSGSSQETQYF
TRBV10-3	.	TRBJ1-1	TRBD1	TGTGCCATCAGCGCGACAGGGGCCACTGAAGCTTTCTTT	CAISATGATEAFF
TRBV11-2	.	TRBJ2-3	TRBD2	TGTGCCAGCAGCTTAAGTTTATTAGCGGGAGTAACAGATACGCAGTATTTT	CASSLSLLAGVTDTQYF
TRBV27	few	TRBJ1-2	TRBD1	TGTGCCAGCAGTTCCCACAGGGGGAAGGGCTACACCTTC	CASSSHRGKGYTF
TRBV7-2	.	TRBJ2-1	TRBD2	TGTGCCAGCAGCTCACTAGCGCTGAGCTCCTACAATGAGCAGTTCTTC	CASSSLALSSYNEQFF
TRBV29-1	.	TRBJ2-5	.	TGCAGCGTTGATTTATCCGGGAGTTGGCAAGAGACCCAGTACTTC	CSVDLSGSWQETQYF
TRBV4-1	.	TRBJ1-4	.	TGCGCCAGCAGCCAAGATTGGGTCGCAGGGGCGAAACTGTTTTTT	CASSQDWVAGAKLFF
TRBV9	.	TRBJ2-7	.	TGCGCCAGCAGCGTAGGCGGAGTTCGTAGTAAGGACTACGAGCAGTACTTC	CASSVGGVRSKDYEQYF
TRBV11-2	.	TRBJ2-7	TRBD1	TGTGCCAGCAGCTCCTCGGGGACAGCGAACTACGAGCAGTACTTC	CASSSSGTANYEQYF
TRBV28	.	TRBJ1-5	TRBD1	TGTGCCAGCAGTTACCGACAGGGCGTAAGCAATCAGCCCCAGCATTTT	CASSYRQGVSNQPQHF
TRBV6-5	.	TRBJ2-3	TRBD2	TGTGCCAGCAGTGTGACTAGCGGGAGCACAGATACGCAGTATTTT	CASSVTSGSTDTQYF
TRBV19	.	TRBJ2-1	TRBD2	TGTGCCAGTAGTATAGACCTAGCGGGAGGGCTTGGTGAGCAGTTCTTC	CASSIDLAGGLGEQFF
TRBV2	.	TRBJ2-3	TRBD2	TGTGCCAGCAGCCGAGGGGACCTAGCGGGAGGCACAGATACGCAGTATTTT	CASSRGDLAGGTDTQYF
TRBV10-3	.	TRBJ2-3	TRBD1	TGTGCCATCAGTGAGCCCCCGGGACAGGGTACTAGCACAGATACGCAGTATTTT	CAISEPPGQGTSTDTQYF
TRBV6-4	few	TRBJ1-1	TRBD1	TGTGCCAGCGACGATAAGGAGGGGGCTGGGACTGAAGCTTTCTTT	CASDDKEGAGTEAFF
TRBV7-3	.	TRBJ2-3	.	TGTGCCAGCAGCAACGATGGGGGGACGCAGTATTTT	CASSNDGGTQYF
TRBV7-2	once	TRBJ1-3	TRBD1	TGTGCCAGCAGCTTAGGACGGACAGGGGGGAGAAACACCATATATTTT	CASSLGRTGGRNTIYF
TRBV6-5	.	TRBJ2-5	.	TGTGCCAGCAGTTACTCGGAGGGGACCCAGTACTTC	CASSYSEGTQYF
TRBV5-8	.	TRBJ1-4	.	TGTGCCAGCAGCTCACTCCGCAGGGGAGCGGCTGAAAAACTGTTTTTT	CASSSLRRGAAEKLFF
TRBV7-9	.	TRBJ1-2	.	TGTTCCAGCAGCTCAGAGGGTTTCTTCTATGGCTACACCTTC	CSSSSEGFFYGYTF